Listed here are 26 T cell receptor beta chains from one sample, sequenced in a study of early T cells in non-severe SARS-CoV-2 infection. TCRdb itself ran the 5' RACE reads through MiXCR, one entry per CDR3 protein. This sample has tens of thousands of distinct CDR3 sequences, with 9% to 9.5% found just once. Sequenced sample: whole blood. The receptors were sampled from an adult who was a healthcare worker with PCR-confirmed SARS-CoV-2 infection or an uninfected control (not recorded which).

This clonotype showed up just a few times. The chain couples TRBV28 to TRBJ1-3, with 8 bases lining up with TRBD1. The germline V gene has CDR1 MDHEN and CDR2 SYDVKM. The junction had 9 bases not matched to a gene; V was cut back by 2 bases and J by 3 bases. The CDR3 has 17 amino acids. CDR3 bases: TGTGCCAGCAGTTTAACATCGGACAGGGAGGGTGGAAACACCATATATTTT. Translating it yields CASSLTSDREGGNTIYF.

This clonotype has a count of ten or more. The V call is TRBV7-2, the J call TRBJ2-7; possibly TRBD2 for D (6 bases). The V and J ends lost 1 base and 2 bases respectively, with 9 bases between them. The CDR3 covers 14 residues. The germline V gene has CDR1 SGHTA and CDR2 FQGNSA. The CDR3 region has the DNA TGTGCCAGCAGCTTAGAAGCGGGCACCTACGAGCAGTACTTC. Translation: CASSLEAGTYEQYF.

Ten or more counts support this clonotype. The chain is built from TRBV5-8 and TRBJ2-3, with D perhaps TRBD2 (5 bases). The V gene lost 4 bases and the J gene lost 6 bases, with 12 bases spanning the gap. CDR1 and CDR2 from the germline V gene are SGHTS and YDEGEE. The length of the CDR3 is 13 residues. CDR3 region: CASSLSGSDTQYF. The DNA for the CDR3 is TGTGCCAGCAGCCTTTCGGGGTCGGATACGCAGTATTTT.

The table lists this clonotype with many counts. The rearrangement links TRBV6-2 or TRBV6-3 to TRBJ2-7; no definite D call. Germline CDR1 MNHEY, CDR2 SVGEGT. Trimming took 2 bases from V and 2 from J, leaving 7 bases between them. The CDR3 length is 13 residues. CDR3 bases: TGTGCCAGCAGTTACGACGGTCCCTACGAGCAGTACTTC. Translation gives CASSYDGPYEQYF.

This clonotype was recorded at least ten times. This sequence joins TRBV12-3 or TRBV12-4 and TRBJ2-1; D assignment may be TRBD1 or TRBD2 (5 bases each). V was cut by 2 bases and J by 8 bases, with 16 bases left in between. This CDR3 comprises 15 residues. CDR3 region: CASSLSRGGAYEQFF. The CDR3 DNA reads TGTGCCAGCAGTTTATCTCGGGGTGGGGCCTATGAGCAGTTCTTC.

This clonotype has a count of ten or more. This chain uses TRBV7-2 with TRBJ2-7, with D tentatively TRBD2 (5 bases). The V gene's germline CDR1 is SGHTA and CDR2 FQGNSA. The V end was cut by 5 bases, the J end by 4 bases, with 18 bases between. The CDR3 runs to 15 residues. CDR3: CASSPDSPRGYEQYF. CDR3 DNA sequence: TGTGCCAGCAGCCCCGATTCGCCCCGAGGGTACGAGCAGTACTTC.

The chain uses TRBV15 and TRBJ1-1; D gene ambiguous. Germline CDR1 is LNHNV and CDR2 is YYDKDF (reference sequence). The CDR3 consists of 13 residues. The V and J ends lost 3 bases and 3 bases respectively, with 8 bases between them. The CDR3 DNA reads TGTGCCACCAGCAGCGCCCCGGACACTGAAGCTTTCTTT. Its translation is CATSSAPDTEAFF.

This clonotype was found a few times. The V call is TRBV5-1, the J call TRBJ2-2; 14 nucleotides line up with TRBD2. Germline CDR1 and CDR2: SGHRS and YFSETQ. Losses at the gene ends were 4 bases for V and 5 bases for J; bases not matched to a gene: 7. This CDR3 contains 17 residues. The CDR3 sequence: CASSPGTSGGLTGELFF. The CDR3 region has the DNA TGCGCCAGCAGCCCAGGGACTAGCGGGGGACTAACCGGGGAGCTGTTTTTT.

The sample holds many counts of this clonotype. The V call is TRBV15, the J call TRBJ1-6; D is possibly TRBD1 (6 bases). V lost 0 bases and J 7 bases, leaving 13 bases between the germline ends. Germline CDR1 LNHNV, CDR2 YYDKDF (reference sequence). The CDR3 sequence is 16 residues long. The CDR3 spells CATSRDPRQENSPLHF. DNA of the CDR3: TGTGCCACCAGCAGAGATCCGCGACAGGAGAATTCACCCCTCCACTTT.

This clonotype was detected ten times or more. The V and J genes are TRBV18 and TRBJ2-3, with 13 bases aligning to TRBD2. The CDR3 sequence is 17 residues long. Germline V gene data show CDR1 as KGHSH and CDR2 as LQKENI. The trim removed 1 base at V and 2 bases at J, leaving 3 bases unmatched. This chain's CDR3 is CASSPRTSGGFTDTQYF. DNA for the CDR3: TGTGCCAGCTCACCACGGACTAGCGGGGGATTCACAGATACGCAGTATTTT.

The genes are TRBV28 and TRBJ2-2; 11 bases fit TRBD2. Germline values: CDR1 MDHEN, CDR2 SYDVKM. The CDR3 is made up of 17 amino acids. V shed 5 bases and J 2 bases; nucleotides not matched to a gene: 7. Written as DNA, the CDR3 is TGTGCCAGCAGTCTCGCCCGACTAGCGGGAAACACCGGGGAGCTGTTTTTT. Its translation is CASSLARLAGNTGELFF.

This clonotype appeared many times. The chain joins TRBV7-9 to TRBJ2-5; 7 positions match TRBD2. Germline V lookup: CDR1 SEHNR, CDR2 FQNEAQ (reference sequence). The CDR3 is made up of 13 amino acids. The V segment lost 8 bases and the J segment 0 bases; nucleotides outside the gene matches: 3. The CDR3 DNA is TGTGCCAGCGGGAGGGAGTACCAAGAGACCCAGTACTTC. Translating it yields CASGREYQETQYF.

This clonotype came up once. This chain uses TRBV7-8 with TRBJ1-1, with D hard to call. This CDR3 region has 13 residues. V gave up 5 bases and J gave up 6 bases, with 13 bases separating them. Germline V CDR1 and CDR2: SGHVS, FQNEAQ. The CDR3 nucleotides read TGTGCCAGCAGCCTAGTCATGGCCCCTGAAGCTTTCTTT. This codes for CASSLVMAPEAFF.

This clonotype was detected ten times or more. The V call is TRBV6-2 or TRBV6-3, the J call TRBJ2-3; D is uncertain. The CDR3 runs to 14 residues. V was cut by 0 bases and J by 6 bases, with 10 bases left in between. CDR1 and CDR2 from the germline V gene are MNHEY and SVGEGT. This CDR3 reads CASSYSTRVDTQYF. The CDR3 DNA follows: TGTGCCAGCAGTTACTCTACCCGAGTGGATACGCAGTATTTT.

Ten or more counts support this clonotype. This rearrangement joins TRBV29-1 to TRBJ2-1, with a possible D match to TRBD2 (5 bases). The CDR3 loop spans 14 amino acids. Germline values: CDR1 SQVTM, CDR2 ANQGSEA. Trimming shortened V by 6 bases and J by 6 bases, and 18 bases separated the two germline ends. The CDR3 protein is CSVNRTEAGNEQFF. The CDR3 nucleotides read TGCAGCGTCAACAGAACAGAGGCGGGCAATGAGCAGTTCTTC.

The CDR3 bases are TGTGCCAGCAGCTTAAGGGGGGAGGGCCACATCTGGGAGGGGTTCTTC. It codes for CASSLRGEGHIWEGFF. This chain connects TRBV13 to TRBJ2-1; TRBD2 is a possible D gene (7 bases). The CDR3 runs 16 residues. Germline V gene sequence: CDR1 PRHDT, CDR2 FYEKMQ (reference sequence). The V end was cut by 2 bases, the J end by 15 bases, with 26 bases between.

This clonotype was observed many times. This chain uses TRBV5-4 with TRBJ2-7; D might be TRBD1 or TRBD2, each matching 6 bases. Trimming took off 4 bases at V and 6 bases at J, with 14 bases between the two ends. Germline loops: CDR1 SGHNT, CDR2 YYREEE (reference sequence). There are 13 residues in the CDR3. CDR3 sequence: CASSQLRGGEQYF. The CDR3 DNA sequence: TGTGCCAGCAGCCAACTCAGGGGAGGCGAGCAGTACTTC.

This clonotype has ten or more counts. V and J are TRBV6-5 and TRBJ1-1; no definite D call. Trimming took 2 bases from V and 4 from J, leaving 8 bases between them. CDR3 length: 13 amino acids. Per the germline V gene, CDR1 is MNHEY and CDR2 is SVGAGI. CDR3 amino acids: CASSYEDLTEAFF. The CDR3 bases are TGTGCCAGCAGTTACGAGGATCTCACTGAAGCTTTCTTT.

This chain connects TRBV5-3 to TRBJ1-4, with D possibly matching TRBD1 (5 bases). TRBV5-3 is filed as an ORF, its function uncertain. Trimming took off 3 bases at V and 8 bases at J, with 17 bases between the two ends. This CDR3 region has 15 residues. The CDR3 DNA reads TGTGCCAGAAGCTCCGGGACGGAGGAGGAGGAAAAACTGTTTTTT. It yields the protein CARSSGTEEEEKLFF.

This clonotype was counted ten times or more. The CDR3 DNA sequence: TGTGCCAGCAGCCTCTCAGGAGATACGCAGTATTTT. It is translated as CASSLSGDTQYF. The V gene is TRBV11-2, the J gene TRBJ2-3; no reliable D call. V shed 5 bases and J shed 5 bases, with 8 bases lying between them. This CDR3 region has 12 residues. From germline, CDR1 is SGHAT and CDR2 FQNNGV.

This clonotype was counted many times. This rearrangement joins TRBV9 to TRBJ1-5; 7 positions agree with TRBD1. Germline values: CDR1 SGDLS, CDR2 YYNGEE. J lost 2 bases, V lost 4 bases, and 6 bases had no gene match. This CDR3 spans 15 amino acids. The CDR3 nucleotides are TGTGCCAGCAGCCGGGAGGGGGCCCGCAATCAGCCCCAGCATTTT. It translates to CASSREGARNQPQHF.

This clonotype was detected many times. The chain employs TRBV5-5 and TRBJ2-2, with D possibly matching TRBD1 (6 bases). Trimming stripped 6 bases from V and 4 bases from J, with 16 bases between. CDR1 and CDR2 from the germline V gene are SGHKS and YYEKEE (reference sequence). The CDR3 is 15 amino acids. The CDR3: CASILQGMGTGELFF. The CDR3, as DNA: TGTGCCAGCATCTTACAGGGAATGGGCACCGGGGAGCTGTTTTTT.

This clonotype has a count of ten or more. The chain is built from TRBV7-9 and TRBJ2-3; D is possibly TRBD1 or TRBD2 (5 bases each). Germline CDR1 SEHNR, CDR2 FQNEAQ (reference sequence). This CDR3 has 14 residues. The ends were cut back, 3 bases at V and 2 bases at J, with 9 bases in the middle. The CDR3 spells CASSFRGPTDTQYF. CDR3 DNA: TGTGCCAGCAGCTTTAGGGGACCCACAGATACGCAGTATTTT.

The sample holds a few counts of this clonotype. The chain employs TRBV5-1 and TRBJ1-2; D not resolved. Trimming pared 0 bases from V and 8 bases from J, leaving 11 bases between. Germline CDR1 and CDR2: SGHRS and YFSETQ. CDR3 size: 13 residues. CDR3: CASSLVGFGGYTF. The CDR3 DNA follows: TGCGCCAGCAGCTTGGTTGGGTTCGGAGGCTACACCTTC.

Many counts were recorded for this clonotype. The rearrangement links TRBV19 to TRBJ2-1; a possible D gene is TRBD2 (6 bases). CDR1 LNHDA and CDR2 SQIVND come from the germline V gene (reference sequence). V lost 3 bases to trimming and J lost 2 bases, with 11 bases between them. The CDR3 covers 15 residues. The CDR3 loop reads CASSISTGAYNEQFF. The CDR3 bases are TGTGCCAGTAGTATTTCGACGGGAGCCTACAATGAGCAGTTCTTC.

The chain is built from TRBV20-1 and TRBJ2-3; D call uncertain. V was trimmed by 0 bases and J by 5 bases, leaving 15 bases between them. Germline loops: CDR1 DFQATT, CDR2 SNEGSKA (reference sequence). The length of the CDR3 is 15 residues. The CDR3 DNA reads as TGCAGTGCTAGAGATGCCGGTCAGGCAGGAGATACGCAGTATTTT. This encodes CSARDAGQAGDTQYF.